Shown below are 8 T cell receptor beta chains from a single sample sequenced in a study of cytomegalovirus exposure and HLA in healthy donors. TCRdb's copy holds only in-frame clones and misses some; the assay was immunoSEQ multiplex PCR. In the table there are 200,000 or so clones, about 80% of which are singletons. The material sequenced was PBMCs. The receptors shown here come from a young man in good health and CMV-seropositive.

This clone was counted once. The chain employs TRBV15 and TRBJ1-2, with 7 bases aligning to TRBD1. This CDR3 region has 14 residues. The trim removed 5 bases at V and 2 bases at J, leaving 5 bases unmatched. Germline CDR1 is LNHNV and CDR2 is YYDKDF (reference sequence). Here the CDR3 DNA reads TGTGCCACCAGCCCCATGGGACAGAACTATGGCTACACCTTC. Translation: CATSPMGQNYGYTF.

The chain is built from TRBV6-1 and TRBJ2-5, with TRBD2 matching 7 bases. V lost 8 bases to trimming and J lost 1 base; unmatched junction nucleotides: 4. There are 13 residues in the CDR3. Per germline, CDR1 MNHNS and CDR2 SASEGT. In DNA form, the CDR3 reads TGTGCCAGCCGACTAGCCGCCCAAGAGACCCAGTACTTC. This translates into CASRLAAQETQYF.

V and J are TRBV30 and TRBJ1-2; 7 bases line up with TRBD1. The trim removed 1 base at V and 6 bases at J, leaving 5 bases unmatched. CDR1 and CDR2 from the germline V gene are GTSNPN and SVGIG (reference sequence). The CDR3 is 13 amino acids. The CDR3 bases are TGTGCCTGGAGTGGAGGGGGCTTTGATGGCTACACCTTC. This gives the protein CAWSGGGFDGYTF. Full variable domain (rest looked up from reference TRBV30 and TRBJ1-2): SQTIHQWPATLVQPVGSPLSLECTVEGTSNPNLYWYRQAAGRGLQLLFYSVGIGQISSEVPQNLSASRPQDRQFILSSKKLLLSDSGFYLCAWSGGGFDGYTFGSGTRLTVV.

About this clone itself: The junction and the germline gene differ at one end; a read error may be behind it. The chain uses TRBV7-2 and TRBJ2-1, with 11 bases lining up with TRBD2. The length of the CDR3 is 19 residues. Germline CDR1 reads SGHTA; CDR2 reads FQGNSA. CDR3 coding DNA: TGTGCCAGCAGCCCCGGGGGGCTAGCGGGAGGCCTCGGGGGGAGTGAGAAGTTCTTC. Amino acids: CASSPGGLAGGLGGSEKFF.

This clone was counted only a few times. The rearrangement joins TRBV4-3 to TRBJ2-1, with D possibly TRBD2 on 7 matching bases. Per the germline V gene, CDR1 is LGHNA and CDR2 is YSLEER. The V end was cut by 1 base, the J end by 6 bases, with 13 bases between. CDR3 size: 15 residues. CDR3 in amino acids: CASSQGGGQSNEQFF. The DNA for the CDR3 is TGCGCCAGCAGCCAAGGGGGGGGACAAAGCAATGAGCAGTTCTTC.

This clone was seen a few times. The chain combines TRBV6-5 with TRBJ2-2; D unresolved. From germline, CDR1 is MNHEY and CDR2 SVGAGI. Trimming cost V 1 base and J 6 bases, with 15 bases left between them. The length of the CDR3 is 16 residues. The CDR3 DNA sequence: TGTGCCAGCAGTTACTTACTTACCATGCGCCCCGGGGAGCTGTTTTTT. Amino acid sequence: CASSYLLTMRPGELFF.

V and J are TRBV5-1 and TRBJ2-3; 8 nucleotides match TRBD2. V shed 2 bases and J 5 bases; nucleotides not matched to a gene: 7. Germline V lookup: CDR1 SGHRS, CDR2 YFSETQ. The length of the CDR3 is 15 residues. The CDR3, as DNA: TGCGCCAGCAGCTTAGAGTCGGGAGGGATAGATACGCAGTATTTT. Its translation: CASSLESGGIDTQYF.

This clone was seen only a few times. The rearrangement uses TRBV4-2 and TRBJ2-7, with a tentative D call TRBD1 (5 bases). Germline lookup yields CDR1 LGHNA and CDR2 YNFKEQ. The length of the CDR3 is 15 residues. V was cut by 1 base and J by 0 bases, with 10 bases left in between. CDR3 residues: CASSQGQTISYEQYF. The DNA for the CDR3 is TGTGCCAGCAGCCAAGGACAGACCATCTCCTACGAGCAGTACTTC.